The T cell receptor (beta chain) under discussion was sequenced for a study of cytomegalovirus exposure and HLA in healthy donors. Study conclusions and caveats: What a later analysis showed was that several of the most significant clusters appeared linked to common viral pathogens.

Per the germline V gene, CDR1 is LNHDA and CDR2 is SQIVND (reference sequence). Trimming cost V 11 bases and J 8 bases; bases outside gene matches: 11. CDR3 length: 12 amino acids. With respect to this clone: Its matching antigen is unknown.

Vbeta (60) and Jbeta (13) primers were used in the PCR. Generated by immunoSEQ multiplex PCR, the TCRdb table keeps only in-frame clones and is missing some. Among under 300,000 clones listed, around 65% were seen once. This TCR was sampled from a female donor in good health and CMV-seronegative. The chain employs TRBV19 and TRBJ1-2, with 7 positions matching TRBD1. The sequenced sample consisted of PBMCs. DNA of the CDR3: TGTGCCTCTTTCGACAGGGCGAACGGCTACACCTTC. Protein product: CASFDRANGYTF.